This T cell receptor (beta chain) was found in a study of cytomegalovirus exposure and HLA in healthy donors. Study results and caveats: The study dropped some indistinguishable V segments, TRBV6-2 and TRBV6-3 among them. Researchers reported in a later analysis that a missense DCLRE1C variant was tied to TCR beta V- and J-gene trimming. Among the CMV-associated chains, three were confirmed in vitro as specific for CMV antigens.

V was pared by 4 bases and J by 7 bases, with 11 bases between. The CDR3 has 14 amino acids. Germline V gives CDR1 SGHVS, CDR2 FNYEAQ. The PCR ran on 60 Vbeta and 13 Jbeta primers. The assay was immunoSEQ multiplex PCR, and TCRdb's table has in-frame clones only and misses some. The sample carries 85,000 to 130,000 clones, about 71% recorded once. With regard to this clone: The antigen is undetermined.

The V gene is TRBV7-6, the J gene TRBJ1-6; D not certain. Material for sequencing was PBMCs. This TCR was recovered from a boy under 18 in good health and CMV-seronegative. As DNA, the CDR3 is TGTGCCAGCAGCTCTTGGCCGTTGAATTCACCCCTCCACTTT. It encodes CASSSWPLNSPLHF. The variable domain in full, completed from reference TRBV7-6 and TRBJ1-6, reads GAGVSQSPRYKVTKRGQDVALRCDPISGHVSLYWYRQALGQGPEFLTYFNYEAQQDKSGLPNDRFSAERPEGSISTLTIQRTEQRDSAMYRCASSSWPLNSPLHFGNGTRLTVT.